The 2 T cell receptor beta chains in this list originate from one sample, sequenced in a study of blood T cell repertoires in COVID-19 (dated by TCRdb to 2018 to 2021). The library came from the immunoSEQ multiplex PCR assay. In its TCRdb copy, this immuneACCESS table keeps in-frame sequences only and misses some clones. Where compared with another copy, unresolved V genes explain less than half of these, and the others have no known cause. In this sample the table shows approximately 490,000 clones, 75% to 90% of which occur a single time. The top ten clones comprise 6.5% to 9.5% of the sample. The sequencing sample was made of PBMCs or T cells enriched from blood (not recorded which). These receptors all come from a woman aged 55-70 years who had recovered from COVID-19.

The rearrangement links TRBV28 to TRBJ1-4, with 9 bases fitting TRBD1. The germline CDR1 and CDR2 sequences are MDHEN and SYDVKM. Germline trimming cut 3 bases from V and 8 bases from J; bases unmatched to any gene: 10. The CDR3 has 16 amino acids. The CDR3: CASSFHGTGQKEKLFF. The CDR3 nucleotides are TGTGCCAGCAGTTTCCACGGGACAGGGCAGAAGGAAAAACTGTTTTTT.

This clone showed up just once. This sequence joins TRBV9 and TRBJ1-2; D is uncertain. The CDR3 loop spans 11 amino acids. CDR1 and CDR2 from the germline V gene are SGDLS and YYNGEE. V lost 7 bases, J lost 4 bases, and 8 bases lay in between. The CDR3 sequence: CASRDFYGYTF. For the CDR3, the DNA is TGTGCCAGCCGGGATTTCTATGGCTACACCTTC.